These 29 T cell receptor beta chains originate from one sample sequenced in a study of shared clonotypes between healthy human individuals. Produced via immunoSEQ multiplex PCR; TCRdb's table is partial and in-frame only. The table records fewer than 850,000 clones, less than 95% of them present only once. The sequenced sample was memory CD8+ T cells from PBMCs. Subset reported: CD45RO+ cells pooled with CCR7-negative TemRA cells. The origin of the receptors is a young man in good health. Some clones in this sample may be carry-over from other donors' samples.

The V gene is TRBV2, the J gene TRBJ2-7; possible D gene TRBD2, 6 bases. Germline V CDR1 and CDR2: SNHLY, FYNNEI. Trimming pared 3 bases from V and 1 base from J, leaving 16 bases between. CDR3 length equals 16 residues. The CDR3 here is CASSEGGQYLSYEQYF. The CDR3 coding sequence is TGTGCCAGCAGTGAGGGGGGTCAGTACCTATCCTACGAGCAGTACTTC.

The DNA for the CDR3 is TGCGCCAGCAATGAGGGTAACACTGAAGCTTTCTTT. Translated: CASNEGNTEAFF. This rearrangement joins TRBV5-1 to TRBJ1-1; D call uncertain. The germline gives CDR1 SGHRS, CDR2 YFSETQ. The CDR3 contains 12 residues. Trimming stripped 6 bases from V and 2 bases from J, with 8 bases between. The entire variable domain, with the rest obtained from reference TRBV5-1 and TRBJ1-1, is as follows: KAGVTQTPRYLIKTRGQQVTLSCSPISGHRSVSWYQQTPGQGLQFLFEYFSETQRNKGNFPGRFSGRQFSNSRSEMNVSTLELGDSALYLCASNEGNTEAFFGQGTRLTVV.

The chain recombines TRBV27 with TRBJ1-2; 7 nucleotides agree with TRBD1. Losses at the gene ends were 3 bases for V and 4 bases for J; bases not matched to a gene: 5. The germline gives CDR1 MNHEY, CDR2 SMNVEV (reference sequence). The CDR3 consists of 14 residues. The CDR3 is CASSFRDSRYGYTF. Here the CDR3 DNA reads TGTGCCAGCAGTTTTCGGGACAGCCGCTATGGCTACACCTTC.

In this sample, this clone turned up once. The CDR3, as DNA: TGTGCCAGCAGCATAATCACAGGTAATCAGCCCCAGCATTTT. This translates into CASSIITGNQPQHF. The rearrangement joins TRBV28 to TRBJ1-5; TRBD1 might be the D (5 bases). This CDR3 is 14 amino acids long. Germline CDR1 and CDR2: MDHEN and SYDVKM. Trimming took 6 bases from V and 4 from J, leaving 13 bases between them.

The rearrangement joins TRBV19 to TRBJ1-5, with D possibly TRBD1 on 5 matching bases. Germline V gene sequence: CDR1 LNHDA, CDR2 SQIVND (reference sequence). Trimming pared 6 bases from V and 6 bases from J, leaving 15 bases between. This CDR3 is 14 amino acids long. In DNA form, the CDR3 reads TGTGCCAGTAGGTATCTCTTGGGGCTTCAGCCCCAGCATTTT. It specifies CASRYLLGLQPQHF.

The chain has TRBV5-5 and TRBJ1-2; 7 bases are shared with TRBD1. The V segment lost 4 bases and the J segment 4 bases; nucleotides outside the gene matches: 7. Germline V gene sequence: CDR1 SGHKS, CDR2 YYEKEE (reference sequence). This CDR3 has 14 amino acids. CDR3 sequence reads: CASSRPGQIYGYTF. The CDR3 DNA is TGTGCCAGCAGCCGTCCGGGACAGATCTATGGCTACACCTTC.

The V gene is TRBV7-9, the J gene TRBJ1-2; TRBD1 might be the D (5 bases). With 0 bases removed from V and 6 bases from J, the gap between germline ends came to 14 bases. CDR3 size: 15 residues. The germline V gene encodes CDR1 SEHNR and CDR2 FQNEAQ (reference sequence). The CDR3 here is CASSLALGGEDGYTF. The CDR3 DNA is TGTGCCAGCAGCTTAGCGTTGGGGGGTGAGGATGGCTACACCTTC.

The J gene is TRBJ2-7, the V gene TRBV4-2, with 8 bases identical to TRBD2. In germline, CDR1 is LGHNA, CDR2 YNFKEQ. V trimming: 0 bases; J trimming: 2 bases; junction bases outside the gene matches: 12. The CDR3 totals 18 residues. CDR3 coding DNA: TGTGCCAGCAGCCAAGATCCCCTACTAGCGGAGGGGACCTACGAGCAGTACTTC. Its translation: CASSQDPLLAEGTYEQYF.

The V call is TRBV27, the J call TRBJ1-5; D remains ambiguous. Germline CDR1 MNHEY, CDR2 SMNVEV (reference sequence). The CDR3 has 16 residues. V was trimmed by 7 bases and J by 5 bases, leaving 21 bases between them. The CDR3 region is CASTPLAGPRDQPQHF. CDR3 nucleotide sequence: TGTGCCAGCACCCCCCTGGCGGGCCCACGAGATCAGCCCCAGCATTTT.

The genes are TRBV28 and TRBJ2-1; 11 bases align to TRBD2. CDR1 is MDHEN, CDR2 SYDVKM, per germline. J was trimmed by 7 bases and V by 3 bases; bases with no gene match: 5. CDR3 length: 15 residues. The CDR3 loop is CASSFRVAGGNEQFF. As DNA, the CDR3 is TGTGCCAGCAGTTTTAGGGTAGCGGGAGGGAATGAGCAGTTCTTC.

The sample holds a few counts of this clone. The sample holds other DNA sequences that translate to the same CDR3. The DNA of the CDR3 is TGTGCCAGCAGTCCCAGCTCCTACGAGCAGTACTTC. Protein product: CASSPSSYEQYF. The rearrangement joins TRBV27 to TRBJ2-7; D is unresolved. The CDR3 covers 12 residues. Per germline, CDR1 MNHEY and CDR2 SMNVEV (reference sequence). The germline V and J ends were trimmed by 5 bases and 0 bases, with 5 bases remaining between them.

V gene TRBV5-6 combines with J gene TRBJ2-5, with 14 bases fitting TRBD2. This CDR3 has 18 amino acids. Germline loops: CDR1 SGHDT, CDR2 YYEEEE. J lost 5 bases, V lost 0 bases, and 9 bases had no gene match. CDR3 sequence: CASSLAGLAGGMGETQYF. The CDR3 coding sequence is TGTGCCAGCAGCTTGGCCGGACTAGCGGGAGGTATGGGGGAGACCCAGTACTTC. Using reference TRBV5-6 and TRBJ2-5 for the parts outside the CDR3, the full variable domain is DAGVTQSPTHLIKTRGQQVTLRCSPKSGHDTVSWYQQALGQGPQFIFQYYEEEERQRGNFPDRFSGHQFPNYSSELNVNALLLGDSALYLCASSLAGLAGGMGETQYFGPGTRLLVL.

This chain links TRBV6-1 with TRBJ1-1; D uncertain. The CDR3 is 14 residues long. V gave up 5 bases and J gave up 1 base, with 11 bases separating them. Per the germline V gene, CDR1 is MNHNS and CDR2 is SASEGT. CDR3 DNA sequence: TGTGCCAGCAGTCTGACGGTCCCGAACACTGAAGCTTTCTTT. This gives the protein CASSLTVPNTEAFF.

The chain employs TRBV4-1 and TRBJ2-5, with 10 nucleotides matching TRBD1. In germline, CDR1 is MGHRA, CDR2 YSYEKL. After removal of 1 base from V and 5 bases from J, the junction contained 4 bases not matched to a gene. The CDR3 contains 15 residues. The CDR3 spells CASSQGDRGFETQYF. The CDR3 DNA follows: TGCGCCAGCAGCCAAGGGGACAGGGGTTTCGAGACCCAGTACTTC.

This chain uses TRBV11-3 with TRBJ1-1; D is unclear. V gave up 3 bases and J gave up 8 bases, with 7 bases separating them. The CDR3 has 11 amino acids. CDR1 and CDR2 from the germline V gene are SGHNT and YENEEA. The CDR3 DNA sequence: TGTGCCAGCAGCTTGGGCTACGAAGCTTTCTTT. Its translation is CASSLGYEAFF.

The chain carries TRBV4-2 and TRBJ2-7; 14 positions agree with TRBD2. V was clipped by 1 base and J by 9 bases; unmatched bases: 11. CDR1 and CDR2 (germline): LGHNA, YNFKEQ. CDR3 length equals 17 residues. CDR3 sequence reads: CASSQAPPGLAGEVQYF. CDR3 coding DNA: TGTGCCAGCAGCCAAGCACCCCCGGGACTAGCGGGAGAAGTGCAGTACTTC.

This clone has only one observation. As DNA, the CDR3 is TGTGCCAGCAGCACGACCGGTTCAGAAGGATCCTACGAGCAGTACTTC. This gives the protein CASSTTGSEGSYEQYF. The V and J genes are TRBV11-2 and TRBJ2-7; D uncertain. Between the trimmed V and J ends, which lost 5 bases and 1 base, there was a span of 18 bases. The CDR3 runs to 16 residues. Germline lookup yields CDR1 SGHAT and CDR2 FQNNGV.

In this sample, this clone turned up once. This rearrangement joins TRBV5-1 to TRBJ1-1, with D possibly being TRBD1 (6 bases). The V and J ends lost 2 bases and 1 base respectively, with 12 bases between them. CDR3 length: 15 residues. CDR1 SGHRS and CDR2 YFSETQ come from the germline V gene. CDR3 residues: CASSLQGVENTEAFF. Written as DNA, the CDR3 is TGCGCCAGCAGCTTACAGGGAGTCGAGAACACTGAAGCTTTCTTT.

This clone occurred many times. The sample has other DNA sequences that encode this CDR3 too. The V call is TRBV6-1, the J call TRBJ2-7; a weak D match, TRBD2 (7 bases). CDR3 size: 14 residues. Trimming pared 6 bases from V and 3 bases from J, leaving 15 bases between. Germline lookup yields CDR1 MNHNS and CDR2 SASEGT. DNA for the CDR3: TGTGCCAGCAGCGCTCGGGGGGCGAGCTACGAGCAGTACTTC. It specifies CASSARGASYEQYF.

The chain couples TRBV7-8 to TRBJ2-6, with D uncertain. Trimming left V 5 bases short and J 5 bases short, with 16 bases between. There are 16 residues in the CDR3. Germline V CDR1 and CDR2: SGHVS, FQNEAQ. The CDR3 DNA sequence: TGTGCCAGCAGCAGGGTCCCACAAAGTCGGGCCAACGTCCTGACTTTC. Protein: CASSRVPQSRANVLTF.

This chain uses TRBV15 with TRBJ1-5, with no clear D. CDR3 length: 19 residues. The germline gives CDR1 LNHNV, CDR2 YYDKDF (reference sequence). Between the trimmed V and J ends, which lost 2 bases and 4 bases, there was a span of 24 bases. CDR3 sequence (DNA): TGTGCCACCAGCAGAAACCCCAAGGGAATCGTAGGAAGGAATCAGCCCCAGCATTTT. Encoded protein: CATSRNPKGIVGRNQPQHF.

The chain links TRBV28 to TRBJ1-3; D ambiguous. This CDR3 spans 13 amino acids. Germline values: CDR1 MDHEN, CDR2 SYDVKM. Trimming left V 6 bases short and J 0 bases short, with 6 bases between. CDR3 region: CASRSHSGNTIYF. The DNA for the CDR3 is TGTGCCAGCAGGTCCCACTCTGGAAACACCATATATTTT.

This chain uses TRBV27 with TRBJ2-7; TRBD2 might be the D (6 bases). V shed 2 bases and J shed 6 bases, with 14 bases lying between them. This CDR3 spans 14 amino acids. In germline, CDR1 is MNHEY, CDR2 SMNVEV (reference sequence). This CDR3 is CASSLTRLTSEQYF. The CDR3 coding sequence is TGTGCCAGCAGTTTAACCCGCCTGACTAGCGAGCAGTACTTC.

The chain has TRBV27 and TRBJ2-3; TRBD2 matches at 11 bases. Germline V CDR1 and CDR2: MNHEY, SMNVEV (reference sequence). The CDR3 runs 15 residues. V trimming: 6 bases; J trimming: 4 bases; junction bases outside the gene matches: 6. The CDR3 DNA is TGTGCCAGCAGCCTTAGCGGGAGGGCCCCAGATACGCAGTATTTT. It specifies CASSLSGRAPDTQYF.

The chain has TRBV4-1 and TRBJ2-5, with unresolved D. Trimming took 4 bases from V and 6 from J, leaving 18 bases between them. Germline-derived CDR1 and CDR2 are MGHRA and YSYEKL. This CDR3 is 15 amino acids long. DNA of the CDR3: TGCGCCAGCAGCCTCCCCCTGGGTAATGAACAGACCCAGTACTTC. It codes for CASSLPLGNEQTQYF.

J is TRBJ2-7 and V is TRBV2; perhaps TRBD1 as D (6 bases). Germline V gene data show CDR1 as SNHLY and CDR2 as FYNNEI. V gave up 7 bases and J gave up 0 bases, with 16 bases separating them. This CDR3 contains 15 residues. This CDR3 reads CASIRTVGFSYEQYF. The CDR3 DNA reads TGTGCCAGCATAAGGACAGTCGGATTCTCCTACGAGCAGTACTTC.

V gene TRBV2 combines with J gene TRBJ2-7; D is tentatively TRBD1 or TRBD2 (6 bases each). Germline CDR1 and CDR2: SNHLY and FYNNEI. This CDR3 is 14 amino acids long. Trimming removed 6 bases from V and 7 bases from J, with 19 bases in between. As DNA, the CDR3 is TGTGCCAGCAGGGAGAAGTGGGGGGCAAGGGAGCAGTACTTC. Its translation: CASREKWGAREQYF.

The chain joins TRBV27 to TRBJ2-7; no reliable D call. The length of the CDR3 is 14 residues. Germline V gene data show CDR1 as MNHEY and CDR2 as SMNVEV (reference sequence). V lost 6 bases, J lost 4 bases, and 16 bases lay in between. This CDR3 reads CASSQTALLYEQYF. CDR3 in DNA: TGTGCCAGCAGCCAAACAGCCCTTCTATACGAGCAGTACTTC.

The gene calls are TRBV9 and TRBJ2-3, with 7 bases that match TRBD2. The trim removed 0 bases at V and 2 bases at J, leaving 9 bases unmatched. This CDR3 has 17 amino acids. The germline V gene has CDR1 SGDLS and CDR2 YYNGEE. CDR3 DNA: TGTGCCAGCAGCGTAGGTTCCGGGAGGATTTACACAGATACGCAGTATTTT. It encodes CASSVGSGRIYTDTQYF.